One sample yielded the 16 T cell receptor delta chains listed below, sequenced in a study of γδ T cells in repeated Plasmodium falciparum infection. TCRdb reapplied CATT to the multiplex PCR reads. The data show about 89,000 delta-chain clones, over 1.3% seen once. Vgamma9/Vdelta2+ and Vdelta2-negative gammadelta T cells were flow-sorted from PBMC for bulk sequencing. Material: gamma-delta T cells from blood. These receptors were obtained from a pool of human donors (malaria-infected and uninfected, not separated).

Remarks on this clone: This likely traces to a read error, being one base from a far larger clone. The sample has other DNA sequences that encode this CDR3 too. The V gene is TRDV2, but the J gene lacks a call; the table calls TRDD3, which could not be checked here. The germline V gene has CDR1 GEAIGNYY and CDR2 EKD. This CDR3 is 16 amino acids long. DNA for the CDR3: TGTGCCTGTGTCCCTCTCTCTCAGGGGAACACCGATAAGCTCATCTTT. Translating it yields CACVPLSQGNTDKLIF.

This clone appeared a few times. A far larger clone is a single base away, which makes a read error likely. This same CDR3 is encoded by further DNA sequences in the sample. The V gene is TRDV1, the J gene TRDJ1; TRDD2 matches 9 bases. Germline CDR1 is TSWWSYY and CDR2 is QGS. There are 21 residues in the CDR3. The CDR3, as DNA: TGTGCTCTTGGGGAAAAGGCCTTCCTACACCTAGTACTCCTTCACACCGATAAACTTATCTTT. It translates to CALGEKAFLHLVLLHTDKLIF.

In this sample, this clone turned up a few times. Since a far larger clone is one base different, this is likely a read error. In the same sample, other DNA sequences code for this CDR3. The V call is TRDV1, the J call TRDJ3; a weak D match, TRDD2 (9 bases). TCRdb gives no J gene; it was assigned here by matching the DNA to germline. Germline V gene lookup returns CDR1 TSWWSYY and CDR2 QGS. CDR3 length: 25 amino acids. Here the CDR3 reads CALGELAPLPTGGYQVPWDTRQMFF. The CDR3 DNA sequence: TGTGCTCTTGGGGAACTAGCTCCCCTTCCTACGGGGGGATATCAGGTTCCCTGGGACACCCGGCAGATGTTTTTC.

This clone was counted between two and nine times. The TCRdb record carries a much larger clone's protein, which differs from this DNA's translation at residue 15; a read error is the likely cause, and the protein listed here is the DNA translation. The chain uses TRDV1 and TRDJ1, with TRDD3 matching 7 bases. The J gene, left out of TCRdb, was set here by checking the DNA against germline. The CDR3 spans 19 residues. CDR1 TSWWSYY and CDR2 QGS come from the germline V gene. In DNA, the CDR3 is TGTGCTCTTGGGGATGGAGTCCTATGGCTGGGGGCGCACACCGGTAAACTCATCTTT. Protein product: CALGDGVLWLGAHTGKLIF.

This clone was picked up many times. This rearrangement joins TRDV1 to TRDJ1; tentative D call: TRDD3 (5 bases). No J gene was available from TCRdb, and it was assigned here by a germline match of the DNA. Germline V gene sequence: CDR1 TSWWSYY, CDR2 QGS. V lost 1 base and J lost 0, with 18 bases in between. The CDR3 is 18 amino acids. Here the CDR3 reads CALGEPRYSIRYTDKLIF. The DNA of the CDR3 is TGTGCTCTTGGGGAACCCAGATACTCAATAAGGTACACCGATAAACTCATCTTT.

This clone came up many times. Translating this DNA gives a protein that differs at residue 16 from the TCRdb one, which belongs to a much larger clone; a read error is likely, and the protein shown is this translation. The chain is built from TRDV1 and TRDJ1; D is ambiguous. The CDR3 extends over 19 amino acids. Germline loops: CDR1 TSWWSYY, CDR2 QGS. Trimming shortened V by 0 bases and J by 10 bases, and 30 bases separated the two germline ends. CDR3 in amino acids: CALGELPEPGSGYTNILIF. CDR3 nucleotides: TGTGCTCTTGGGGAACTACCCGAACCGGGGTCCGGGTACACCAATATACTCATCTTT.

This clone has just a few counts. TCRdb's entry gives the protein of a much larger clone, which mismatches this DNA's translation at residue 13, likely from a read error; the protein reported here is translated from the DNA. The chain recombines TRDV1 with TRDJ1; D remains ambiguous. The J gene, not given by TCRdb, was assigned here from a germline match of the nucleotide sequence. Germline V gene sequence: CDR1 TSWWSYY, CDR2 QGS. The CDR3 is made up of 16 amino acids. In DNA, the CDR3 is TGTGCTCTTGGGGAGGGGCTCGATCCGTACACCGATGAACTCATCTTT. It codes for CALGEGLDPYTDELIF.

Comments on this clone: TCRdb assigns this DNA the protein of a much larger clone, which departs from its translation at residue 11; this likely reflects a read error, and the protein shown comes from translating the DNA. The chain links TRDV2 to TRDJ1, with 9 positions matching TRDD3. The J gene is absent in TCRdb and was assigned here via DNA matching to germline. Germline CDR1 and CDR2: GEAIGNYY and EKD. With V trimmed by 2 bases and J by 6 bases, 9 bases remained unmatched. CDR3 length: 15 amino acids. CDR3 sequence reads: CACDKYWGRHNKLIF. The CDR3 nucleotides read TGTGCCTGTGACAAATACTGGGGGAGACACAATAAACTCATCTTT.

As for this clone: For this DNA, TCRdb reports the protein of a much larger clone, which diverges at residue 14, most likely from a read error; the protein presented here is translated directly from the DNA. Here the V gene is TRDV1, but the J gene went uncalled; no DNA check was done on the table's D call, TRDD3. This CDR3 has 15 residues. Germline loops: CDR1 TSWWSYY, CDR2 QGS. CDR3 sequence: CALGGIGTVTDKLTF. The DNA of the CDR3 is TGTGCTCTTGGAGGGATAGGGACCGTAACCGATAAACTCACCTTT.

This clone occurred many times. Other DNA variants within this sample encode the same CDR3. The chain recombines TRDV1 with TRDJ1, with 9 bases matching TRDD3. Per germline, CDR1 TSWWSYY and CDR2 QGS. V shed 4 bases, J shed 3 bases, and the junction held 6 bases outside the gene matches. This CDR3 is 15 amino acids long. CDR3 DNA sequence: TGTGCTCTTGGGGTCCCGGGGGATACAGCCGATAAACTCATCTTT. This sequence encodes CALGVPGDTADKLIF.

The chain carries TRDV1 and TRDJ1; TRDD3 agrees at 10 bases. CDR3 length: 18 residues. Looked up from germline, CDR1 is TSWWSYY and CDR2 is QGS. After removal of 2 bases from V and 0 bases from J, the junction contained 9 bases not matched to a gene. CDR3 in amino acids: CALGEGSYWGIYTDKLIF. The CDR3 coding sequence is TGTGCTCTTGGGGAAGGTTCGTACTGGGGGATCTACACCGATAAACTCATCTTT.

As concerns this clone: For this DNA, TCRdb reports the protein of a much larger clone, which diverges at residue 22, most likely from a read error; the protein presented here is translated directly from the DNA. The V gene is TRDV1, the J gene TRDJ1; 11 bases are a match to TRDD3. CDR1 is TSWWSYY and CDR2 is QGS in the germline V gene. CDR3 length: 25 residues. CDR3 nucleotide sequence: TGTGCTCTTGGAATAGGGTGGCGACCTCCCATCTGGGGGATACCCGAAGAATCGTACACCGATAGACTCATCTTT. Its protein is CALGIGWRPPIWGIPEESYTDRLIF.

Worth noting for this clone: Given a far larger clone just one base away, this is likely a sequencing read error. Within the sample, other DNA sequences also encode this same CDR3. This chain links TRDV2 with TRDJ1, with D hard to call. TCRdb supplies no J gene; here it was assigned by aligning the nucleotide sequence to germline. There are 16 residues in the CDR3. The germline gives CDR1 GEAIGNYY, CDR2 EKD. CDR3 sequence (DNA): TGCGCCTGTGACACCATTCTGCGGGAGATCACCGATAAACTCATCTTT. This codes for CACDTILREITDKLIF.

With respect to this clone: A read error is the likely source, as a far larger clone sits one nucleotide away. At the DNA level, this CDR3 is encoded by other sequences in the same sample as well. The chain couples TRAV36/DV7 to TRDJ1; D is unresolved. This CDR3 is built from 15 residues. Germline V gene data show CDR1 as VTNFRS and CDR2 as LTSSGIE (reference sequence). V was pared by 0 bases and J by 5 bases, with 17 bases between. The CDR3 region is CAVEDKSAGSDKLIF. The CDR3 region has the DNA TGTGCTGTGGAGGATAAGTCTGCAGGGTCTGATAAACTCATCTTT.

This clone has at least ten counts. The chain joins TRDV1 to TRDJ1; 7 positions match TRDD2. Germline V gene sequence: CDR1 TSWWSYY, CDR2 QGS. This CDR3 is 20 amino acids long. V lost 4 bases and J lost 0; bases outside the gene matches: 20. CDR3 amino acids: CALGVRPSFLVGLYTDKLIF. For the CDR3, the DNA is TGTGCTCTTGGGGTCAGGCCTTCCTTTTTGGTGGGTCTTTACACCGATAAACTCATCTTT.

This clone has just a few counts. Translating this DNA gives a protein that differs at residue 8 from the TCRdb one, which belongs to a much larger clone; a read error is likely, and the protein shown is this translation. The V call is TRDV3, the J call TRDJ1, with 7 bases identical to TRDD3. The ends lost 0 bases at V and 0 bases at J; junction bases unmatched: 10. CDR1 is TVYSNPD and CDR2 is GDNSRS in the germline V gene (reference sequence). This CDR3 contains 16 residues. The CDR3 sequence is CAFSGGGSSYTDKLIF. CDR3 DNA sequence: TGTGCCTTTAGCGGAGGGGGATCCTCCTACACCGATAAACTCATCTTT.